What follows are 20 T cell receptor beta chains derived from one specimen sequenced in a study of cytomegalovirus exposure and HLA in healthy donors. Primers for the PCR totalled 60 Vbeta and 13 Jbeta. The method was immunoSEQ multiplex PCR; TCRdb's version includes in-frame clones alone and lacks a portion of them. The sample contains tens of thousands of clones, 79% of which appear only once. The sample consisted of PBMCs. Source of these receptors: a woman in her twenties or thirties in good health and CMV-seronegative.

The V and J genes are TRBV4-3 and TRBJ2-3; 10 positions agree with TRBD2. The CDR3 has 18 amino acids. V gave up 0 bases and J gave up 1 base; unmatched junction bases: 7. Per the germline V gene, CDR1 is LGHNA and CDR2 is YSLEER. CDR3 DNA: TGCGCCAGCAGCCAAGATATAACTAGCGGGGCGGGCACAGATACGCAGTATTTT. As protein: CASSQDITSGAGTDTQYF.

The V and J genes are TRBV30 and TRBJ1-4; D possibly corresponds to TRBD1 (5 bases). This CDR3 has 12 residues. V was clipped by 5 bases and J by 10 bases, with 14 bases between them. The V gene's germline CDR1 is GTSNPN and CDR2 SVGIG (reference sequence). In DNA form, the CDR3 reads TGTGCCTGGTTTCAAGGGGTAGGAAAACTGTTTTTT. This translates into CAWFQGVGKLFF.

Points on this clone: Germline is not matched at one junction end, which may reflect a read error. The chain carries TRBV6-1 and TRBJ1-2; TRBD1 might be the D (6 bases). The CDR3 consists of 12 residues. Germline V gene data show CDR1 as MNHNS and CDR2 as SASEGT. Written as DNA, the CDR3 is TGTGCCAGCTCTCAGGGGACATATGACTACACCTTC. It codes for CASSQGTYDYTF.

The rearrangement uses TRBV5-6 and TRBJ2-1; TRBD1 might be the D (6 bases). The CDR3 is 15 residues long. V was shortened by 2 bases and J by 3 bases, with 12 bases between the two germline ends. Germline V gives CDR1 SGHDT, CDR2 YYEEEE. The CDR3 bases are TGTGCCAGCAGCTTTCGTCAGGGGAACTACAATGAGCAGTTCTTC. This translates into CASSFRQGNYNEQFF.

This clone showed up just once. This chain joins TRBV27 and TRBJ1-1; D is uncertain. Looked up from germline, CDR1 is MNHEY and CDR2 is SMNVEV (reference sequence). The germline V and J ends were trimmed by 5 bases and 0 bases, with 10 bases remaining between them. The CDR3 covers 14 residues. The DNA for the CDR3 is TGTGCCAGCAGTCCCCGGGGTATGAACACTGAAGCTTTCTTT. Its translation is CASSPRGMNTEAFF.

This clone was observed a few times. The V and J genes are TRBV19 and TRBJ1-3; 7 bases are shared with TRBD1. The CDR3 sequence is 14 residues long. With 5 bases clipped from V and 2 bases from J, the junction kept 3 bases outside the gene matches. Germline V gene sequence: CDR1 LNHDA, CDR2 SQIVND (reference sequence). The CDR3 DNA reads as TGTGCCAGTAGTGGACAGGAGGCTGGAAACACCATATATTTT. Its protein product is CASSGQEAGNTIYF.

V is TRBV10-3 and J is TRBJ2-5; 8 bases line up with TRBD2. The germline V gene encodes CDR1 ENHRY and CDR2 SYGVKD. The CDR3 extends over 14 amino acids. V lost 5 bases and J lost 11; bases outside the gene matches: 13. The CDR3 sequence is CAISSSGGLREQYF. The DNA for the CDR3 is TGTGCCATCAGTTCCAGCGGGGGCCTGCGGGAGCAGTACTTC.

The chain recombines TRBV7-8 with TRBJ2-1; perhaps TRBD2 as D (6 bases). The germline V gene encodes CDR1 SGHVS and CDR2 FQNEAQ. V dropped 7 bases and J dropped 7 bases, with 23 bases sitting between them. This CDR3 spans 16 amino acids. The CDR3 is CASTQGTSSGWNEQFF. The CDR3 DNA is TGTGCCAGCACCCAAGGCACTAGCTCGGGTTGGAATGAGCAGTTCTTC.

The V gene is TRBV15, the J gene TRBJ1-2; 10 bases are a match to TRBD1. CDR3 size: 15 residues. Germline V CDR1 and CDR2: LNHNV, YYDKDF (reference sequence). J gave up 6 bases and V 0 bases, and 4 bases lay outside the gene matches. CDR3 loop: CATSRDGTGAHGYTF. The CDR3 bases are TGTGCCACCAGCAGAGACGGGACAGGGGCACATGGCTACACCTTC.

The CDR3 loop reads CSVRTGGSNEKLFF. For the CDR3, the DNA is TGCAGCGTTCGAACAGGGGGATCGAATGAAAAACTGTTTTTT. The V call is TRBV29-1, the J call TRBJ1-4; 8 bases line up with TRBD1. The CDR3 has 14 residues. J gave up 5 bases and V 5 bases, and 7 bases lay outside the gene matches. Germline CDR1 and CDR2: SQVTM and ANQGSEA.

This chain connects TRBV5-6 to TRBJ2-7; 11 nucleotides agree with TRBD2. Germline V CDR1 and CDR2: SGHDT, YYEEEE. Germline trimming cut 4 bases from V and 0 bases from J; bases unmatched to any gene: 6. The CDR3 contains 16 residues. The CDR3 DNA reads TGTGCCAGCAGCCTTCAGACTAGCGGGGACTCCTACGAGCAGTACTTC. This encodes CASSLQTSGDSYEQYF.

The rearrangement joins TRBV27 to TRBJ1-2; the match to TRBD1 covers 7 bases. CDR1 is MNHEY and CDR2 is SMNVEV in the germline V gene (reference sequence). V was pared by 6 bases and J by 3 bases, with 7 bases of the junction left unmatched. The CDR3 covers 14 residues. CDR3 sequence: CASSRQGLDYGYTF. The CDR3, as DNA: TGTGCCAGCAGCCGACAGGGTTTAGACTATGGCTACACCTTC.

The chain links TRBV11-2 to TRBJ1-2; D is uncertain. Trimming pared 3 bases from V and 4 bases from J, leaving 24 bases between. CDR1 SGHAT and CDR2 FQNNGV come from the germline V gene. This CDR3 contains 18 residues. CDR3 in DNA: TGTGCCAGCAGCTTGATTTCTGGAGGAAGAGAGGGCAGCTATGGCTACACCTTC. This encodes CASSLISGGREGSYGYTF.

CDR3 amino acids: CASSFRGLNEQFF. CDR3 DNA: TGTGCCAGCAGCTTTCGGGGGTTAAATGAGCAGTTCTTC. This sequence joins TRBV5-4 and TRBJ2-1, with a tentative D call TRBD2 (6 bases). This CDR3 comprises 13 residues. CDR1 SGHNT and CDR2 YYREEE come from the germline V gene (reference sequence). Deletions cut 2 bases from V and 7 bases from J, with 10 bases between. Full variable domain (rest looked up from reference TRBV5-4 and TRBJ2-1): ETGVTQSPTHLIKTRGQQVTLRCSSQSGHNTVSWYQQALGQGPQFIFQYYREEENGRGNFPPRFSGLQFPNYSSELNVNALELDDSALYLCASSFRGLNEQFFGPGTRLTVL.

This sequence joins TRBV9 and TRBJ2-7; D possibly corresponds to TRBD2 (6 bases). V was cut by 1 base and J by 7 bases, with 15 bases left in between. Looked up from germline, CDR1 is SGDLS and CDR2 is YYNGEE. The CDR3 runs to 14 residues. The CDR3 DNA reads TGTGCCAGCAGCGTAAAGAGGAGGGAAGGAGAGCAGTACGTC. Translating it yields CASSVKRREGEQYV.

The chain uses TRBV18 and TRBJ2-4; TRBD2 matches at 11 bases. This CDR3 comprises 17 residues. From germline, CDR1 is KGHSH and CDR2 LQKENI. The ends lost 4 bases at V and 0 bases at J; junction bases unmatched: 5. The CDR3 spells CASSLTSGDLAKNIQYF. Here the CDR3 DNA reads TGTGCCAGCTCACTGACTAGCGGGGATTTAGCCAAAAACATTCAGTACTTC.

This clone appeared a few times. The V call is TRBV5-5, the J call TRBJ2-3; D unclear. There are 12 residues in the CDR3. Trimming removed 7 bases at V and 2 bases at J, with 8 bases between. Germline CDR1 SGHKS, CDR2 YYEKEE (reference sequence). This CDR3 reads CASGQITDTQYF. The DNA of the CDR3 is TGTGCCAGCGGGCAGATCACAGATACGCAGTATTTT.

J is TRBJ1-2 and V is TRBV12-5; TRBD1 aligns across 8 bases. Unmatched junction bases numbered 6, after V lost 3 bases and J lost 6 bases. CDR1 is LGHNT, CDR2 FRNRAP, per germline. The CDR3 spans 14 residues. CDR3 region: CASGFLTGVNGYTF. CDR3 nucleotides: TGTGCTAGTGGTTTCCTGACAGGGGTAAATGGCTACACCTTC.

The V gene is TRBV30, the J gene TRBJ1-1; D is unresolved. Trimming removed 0 bases at V and 1 base at J, with 12 bases between. CDR3 length: 15 residues. Germline V gene data show CDR1 as GTSNPN and CDR2 as SVGIG (reference sequence). CDR3 sequence reads: CAWSVLGSKNTEAFF. CDR3 DNA sequence: TGTGCCTGGAGTGTACTAGGGTCAAAGAACACTGAAGCTTTCTTT.

This clone has only a few counts. This chain joins TRBV6-1 and TRBJ2-3; no definite D call. Trimming took 4 bases from V and 0 from J, leaving 8 bases between them. The CDR3 extends over 14 amino acids. Per germline, CDR1 MNHNS and CDR2 SASEGT. The CDR3 DNA reads TGTGCCAGCAGTGCGCTGACTAGCACAGATACGCAGTATTTT. As protein: CASSALTSTDTQYF.